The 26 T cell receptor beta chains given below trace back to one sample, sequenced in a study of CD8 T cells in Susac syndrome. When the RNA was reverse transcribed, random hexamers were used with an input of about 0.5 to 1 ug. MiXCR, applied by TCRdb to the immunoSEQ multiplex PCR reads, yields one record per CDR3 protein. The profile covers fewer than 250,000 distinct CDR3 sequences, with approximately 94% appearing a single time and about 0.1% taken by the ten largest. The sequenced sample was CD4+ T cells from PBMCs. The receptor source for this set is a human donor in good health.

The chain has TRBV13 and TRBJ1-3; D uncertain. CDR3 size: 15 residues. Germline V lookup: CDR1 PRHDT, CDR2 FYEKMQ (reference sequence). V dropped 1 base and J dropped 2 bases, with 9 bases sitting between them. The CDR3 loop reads CASSLDPRTGNTIYF. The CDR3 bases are TGTGCCAGCAGCTTAGACCCCCGGACTGGAAACACCATATATTTT.

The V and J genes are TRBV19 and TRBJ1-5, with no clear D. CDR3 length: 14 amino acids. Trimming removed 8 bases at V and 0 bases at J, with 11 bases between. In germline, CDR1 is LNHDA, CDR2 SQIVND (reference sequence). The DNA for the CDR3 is TGTGCCAGTTGCGACGTGGGTAGCAATCAGCCCCAGCATTTT. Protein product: CASCDVGSNQPQHF.

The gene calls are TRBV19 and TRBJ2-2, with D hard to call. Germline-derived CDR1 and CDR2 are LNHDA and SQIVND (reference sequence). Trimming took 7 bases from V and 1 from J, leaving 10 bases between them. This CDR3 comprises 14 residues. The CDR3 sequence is CASTRGRNTGELFF. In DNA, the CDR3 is TGTGCCAGTACCCGAGGAAGGAACACCGGGGAGCTGTTTTTT. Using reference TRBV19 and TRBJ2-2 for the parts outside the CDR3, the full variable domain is DGGITQSPKYLFRKEGQNVTLSCEQNLNHDAMYWYRQDPGQGLRLIYYSQIVNDFQKGDIAEGYSVSREKKESFPLTVTSAQKNPTAFYLCASTRGRNTGELFFGEGSRLTVL.

The DNA for the CDR3 is TGTGCCAGCTCACCTGGGACAGGAGATGAAGCTTTCTTT. Encoded protein: CASSPGTGDEAFF. The chain links TRBV18 to TRBJ1-1; TRBD1 agrees at 8 bases. Per germline, CDR1 KGHSH and CDR2 LQKENI. This CDR3 has 13 amino acids. V lost 3 bases to trimming and J lost 7 bases; unmatched junction nucleotides: 4.

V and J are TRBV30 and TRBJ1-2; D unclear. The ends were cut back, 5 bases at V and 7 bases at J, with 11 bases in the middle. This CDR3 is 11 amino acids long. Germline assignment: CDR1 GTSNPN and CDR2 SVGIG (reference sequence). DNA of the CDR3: TGTGCCTGGGGTCCCCGGCGTGGCTACACCTTC. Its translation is CAWGPRRGYTF.

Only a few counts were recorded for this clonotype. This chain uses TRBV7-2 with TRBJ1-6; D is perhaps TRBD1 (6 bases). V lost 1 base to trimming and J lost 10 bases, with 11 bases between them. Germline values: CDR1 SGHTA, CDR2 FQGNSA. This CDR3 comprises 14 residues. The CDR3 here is CASSLVQGQSPLHF. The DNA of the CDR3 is TGTGCCAGCAGCTTAGTTCAGGGGCAGTCACCCCTCCACTTT.

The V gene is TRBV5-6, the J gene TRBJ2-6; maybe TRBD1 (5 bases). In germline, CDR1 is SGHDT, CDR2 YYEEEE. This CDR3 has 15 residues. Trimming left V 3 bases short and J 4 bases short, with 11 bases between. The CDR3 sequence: CASSSAGSGANVLTF. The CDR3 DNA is TGTGCCAGCAGCTCCGCAGGGTCGGGGGCCAACGTCCTGACTTTC.

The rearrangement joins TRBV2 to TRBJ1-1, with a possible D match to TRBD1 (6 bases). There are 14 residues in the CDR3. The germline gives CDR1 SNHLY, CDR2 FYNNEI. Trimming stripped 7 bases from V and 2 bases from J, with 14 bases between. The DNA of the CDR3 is TGTGCCAGCAAGAGGACAGAACTTAACACTGAAGCTTTCTTT. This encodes CASKRTELNTEAFF.

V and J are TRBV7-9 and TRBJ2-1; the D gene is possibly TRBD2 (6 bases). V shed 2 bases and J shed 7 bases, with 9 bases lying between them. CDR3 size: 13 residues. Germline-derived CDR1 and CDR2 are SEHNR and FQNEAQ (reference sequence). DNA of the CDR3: TGTGCCAGCAGCTTAAACCGGGGGAATGAGCAGTTCTTC. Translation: CASSLNRGNEQFF. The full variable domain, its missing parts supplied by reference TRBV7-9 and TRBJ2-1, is DTGVSQNPRHKITKRGQNVTFRCDPISEHNRLYWYRQTLGQGPEFLTYFQNEAQLEKSRLLSDRFSAERPKGSFSTLEIQRTEQGDSAMYLCASSLNRGNEQFFGPGTRLTVL.

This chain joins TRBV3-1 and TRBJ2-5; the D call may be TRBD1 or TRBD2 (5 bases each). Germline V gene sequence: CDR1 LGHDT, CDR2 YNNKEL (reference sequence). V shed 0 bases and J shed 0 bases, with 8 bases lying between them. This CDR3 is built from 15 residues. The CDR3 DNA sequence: TGTGCCAGCAGCCAAGAGGGGACCAACCAAGAGACCCAGTACTTC. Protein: CASSQEGTNQETQYF.

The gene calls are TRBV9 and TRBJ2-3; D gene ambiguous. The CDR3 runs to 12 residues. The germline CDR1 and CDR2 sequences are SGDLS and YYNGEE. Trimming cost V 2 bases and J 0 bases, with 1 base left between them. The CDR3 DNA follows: TGTGCCAGCAGCGTTAGCACAGATACGCAGTATTTT. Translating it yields CASSVSTDTQYF.

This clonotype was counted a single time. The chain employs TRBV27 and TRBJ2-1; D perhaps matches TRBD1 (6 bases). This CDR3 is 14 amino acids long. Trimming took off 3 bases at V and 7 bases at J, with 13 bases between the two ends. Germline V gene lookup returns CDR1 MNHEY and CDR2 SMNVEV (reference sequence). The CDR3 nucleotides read TGTGCCAGCAGTTTCCTGGGGCAGGGGAATGAGCAGTTCTTC. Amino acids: CASSFLGQGNEQFF.

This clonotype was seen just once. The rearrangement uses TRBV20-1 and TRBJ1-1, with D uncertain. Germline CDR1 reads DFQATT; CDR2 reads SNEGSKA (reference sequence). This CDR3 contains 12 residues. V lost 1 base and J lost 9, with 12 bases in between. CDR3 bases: TGCAGTGCTAGAGGCGAATCGGAGAAAGCTTTCTTT. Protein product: CSARGESEKAFF.

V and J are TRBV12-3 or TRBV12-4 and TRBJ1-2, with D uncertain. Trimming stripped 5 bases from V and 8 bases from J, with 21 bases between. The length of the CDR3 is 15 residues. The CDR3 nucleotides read TGTGCCAGCAGTCATACGCCCGGTCCACTTGTGGGCTACACCTTC. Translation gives CASSHTPGPLVGYTF.

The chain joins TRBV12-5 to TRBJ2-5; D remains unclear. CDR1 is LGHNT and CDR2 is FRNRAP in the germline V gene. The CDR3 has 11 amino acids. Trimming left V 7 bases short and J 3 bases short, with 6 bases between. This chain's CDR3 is CASAEEETQYF. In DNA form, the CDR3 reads TGTGCTAGTGCCGAAGAAGAGACCCAGTACTTC.

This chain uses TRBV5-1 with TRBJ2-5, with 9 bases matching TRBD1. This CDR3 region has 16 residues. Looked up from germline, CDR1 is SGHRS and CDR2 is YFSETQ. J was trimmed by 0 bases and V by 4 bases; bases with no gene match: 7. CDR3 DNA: TGCGCCAGCAGCCCGCCAGGGACAGGGAACCAAGAGACCCAGTACTTC. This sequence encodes CASSPPGTGNQETQYF.

The CDR3 nucleotides read TGTGCCAGCAGCCCTGTACCTGGGGCCAACGTCCTGACTTTC. Translation: CASSPVPGANVLTF. This chain links TRBV9 with TRBJ2-6; D unresolved. Trimming took off 4 bases at V and 2 bases at J, with 7 bases between the two ends. Germline V CDR1 and CDR2: SGDLS, YYNGEE. The CDR3 totals 14 residues.

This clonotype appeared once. CDR3 amino acids: CASSIRTGTSDWTF. In DNA, the CDR3 is TGCGCCAGCAGCATACGGACAGGGACAAGCGATTGGACTTTC. The genes are TRBV5-1 and TRBJ2-6, with 8 bases fitting TRBD1. Germline V gives CDR1 SGHRS, CDR2 YFSETQ. CDR3 length: 14 residues. The V gene end was trimmed by 4 bases and the J gene end by 18 bases; junction bases not matched to a gene: 15.

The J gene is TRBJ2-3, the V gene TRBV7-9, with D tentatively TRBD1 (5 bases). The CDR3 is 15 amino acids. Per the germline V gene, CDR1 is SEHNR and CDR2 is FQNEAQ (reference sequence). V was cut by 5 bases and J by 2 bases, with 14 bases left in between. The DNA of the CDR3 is TGTGCCAGCAGCGCCACCGCAGGGATCACAGATACGCAGTATTTT. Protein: CASSATAGITDTQYF.

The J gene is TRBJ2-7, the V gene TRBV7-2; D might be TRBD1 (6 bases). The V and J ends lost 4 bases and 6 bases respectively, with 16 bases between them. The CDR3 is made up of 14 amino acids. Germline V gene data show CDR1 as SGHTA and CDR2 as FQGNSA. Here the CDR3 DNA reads TGTGCCAGCAGCTCACAGGGCCCCCCCACCGAGCAGTACTTC. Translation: CASSSQGPPTEQYF. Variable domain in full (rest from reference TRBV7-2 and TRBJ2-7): GAGVSQSPSNKVTEKGKDVELRCDPISGHTALYWYRQSLGQGLEFLIYFQGNSAPDKSGLPSDRFSAERTGGSVSTLTIQRTQQEDSAVYLCASSSQGPPTEQYFGPGTRLTVT.

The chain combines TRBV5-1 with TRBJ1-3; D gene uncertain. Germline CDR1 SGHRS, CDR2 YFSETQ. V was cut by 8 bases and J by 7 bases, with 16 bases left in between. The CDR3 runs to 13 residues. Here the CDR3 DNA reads TGCGCCAGGATATTTTTAATCTGTAACACCATATATTTT. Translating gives CARIFLICNTIYF.

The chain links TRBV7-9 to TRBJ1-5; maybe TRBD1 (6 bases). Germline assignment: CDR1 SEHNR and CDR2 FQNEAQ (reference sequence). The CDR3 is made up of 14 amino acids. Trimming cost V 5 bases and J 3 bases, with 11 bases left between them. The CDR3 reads CASSLDSINQPQHF. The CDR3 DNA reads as TGTGCCAGCAGCCTGGACAGTATCAATCAGCCCCAGCATTTT. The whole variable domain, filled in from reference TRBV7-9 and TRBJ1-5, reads DTGVSQNPRHKITKRGQNVTFRCDPISEHNRLYWYRQTLGQGPEFLTYFQNEAQLEKSRLLSDRFSAERPKGSFSTLEIQRTEQGDSAMYLCASSLDSINQPQHFGDGTRLSIL.

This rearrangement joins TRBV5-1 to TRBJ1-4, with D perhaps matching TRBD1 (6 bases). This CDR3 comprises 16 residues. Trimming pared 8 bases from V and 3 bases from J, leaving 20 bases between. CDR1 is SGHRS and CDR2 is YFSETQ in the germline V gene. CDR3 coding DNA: TGCGCCAGTGCTAGAGGGGGTAGGACGGCTAATGAAAAACTGTTTTTT. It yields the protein CASARGGRTANEKLFF.

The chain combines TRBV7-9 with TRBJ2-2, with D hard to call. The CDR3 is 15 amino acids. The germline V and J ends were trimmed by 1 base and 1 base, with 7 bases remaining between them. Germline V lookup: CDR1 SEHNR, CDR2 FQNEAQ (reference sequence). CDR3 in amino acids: CASSLGAVNTGELFF. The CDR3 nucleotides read TGTGCCAGCAGCTTAGGTGCAGTGAACACCGGGGAGCTGTTTTTT.

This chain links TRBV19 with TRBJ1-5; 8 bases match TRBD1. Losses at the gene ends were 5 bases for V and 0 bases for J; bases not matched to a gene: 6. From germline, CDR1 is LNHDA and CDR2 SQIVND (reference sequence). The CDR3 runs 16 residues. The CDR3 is CASSETGGYSNQPQHF. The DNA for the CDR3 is TGTGCCAGTAGTGAAACAGGGGGGTATAGCAATCAGCCCCAGCATTTT.

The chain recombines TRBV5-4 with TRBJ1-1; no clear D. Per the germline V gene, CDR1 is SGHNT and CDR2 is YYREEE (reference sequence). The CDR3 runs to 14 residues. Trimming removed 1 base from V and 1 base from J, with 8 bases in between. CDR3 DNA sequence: TGTGCCAGCAGCTTGTGGAACAGGAACACTGAAGCTTTCTTT. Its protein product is CASSLWNRNTEAFF. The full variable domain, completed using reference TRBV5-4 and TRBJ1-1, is ETGVTQSPTHLIKTRGQQVTLRCSSQSGHNTVSWYQQALGQGPQFIFQYYREEENGRGNFPPRFSGLQFPNYSSELNVNALELDDSALYLCASSLWNRNTEAFFGQGTRLTVV.